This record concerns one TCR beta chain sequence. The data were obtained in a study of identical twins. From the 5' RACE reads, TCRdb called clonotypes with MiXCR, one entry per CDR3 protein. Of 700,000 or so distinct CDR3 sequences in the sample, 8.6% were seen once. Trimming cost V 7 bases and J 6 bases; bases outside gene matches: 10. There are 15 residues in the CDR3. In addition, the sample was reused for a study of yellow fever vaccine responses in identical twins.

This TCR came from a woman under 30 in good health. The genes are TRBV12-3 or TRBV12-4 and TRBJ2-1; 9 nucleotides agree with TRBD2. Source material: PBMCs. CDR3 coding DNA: TGTGCCAGCAACCCGAGCGGGAGGAGCGCCAATGAGCAGTTCTTC. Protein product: CASNPSGRSANEQFF.